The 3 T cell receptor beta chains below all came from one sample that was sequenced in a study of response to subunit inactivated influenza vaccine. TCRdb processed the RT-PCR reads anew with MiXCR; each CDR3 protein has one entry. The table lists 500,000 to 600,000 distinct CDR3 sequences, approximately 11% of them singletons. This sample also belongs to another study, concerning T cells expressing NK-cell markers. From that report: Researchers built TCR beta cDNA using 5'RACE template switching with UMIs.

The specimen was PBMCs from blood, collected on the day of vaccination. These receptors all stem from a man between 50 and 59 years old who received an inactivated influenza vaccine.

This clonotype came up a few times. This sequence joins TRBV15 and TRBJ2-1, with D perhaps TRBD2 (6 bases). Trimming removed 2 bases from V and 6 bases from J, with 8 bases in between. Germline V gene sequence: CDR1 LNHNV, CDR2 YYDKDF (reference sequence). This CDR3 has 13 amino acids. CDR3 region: CATSRRELNEQFF. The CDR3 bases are TGTGCCACCAGCAGACGGGAGCTCAATGAGCAGTTCTTC. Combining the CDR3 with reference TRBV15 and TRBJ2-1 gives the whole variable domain DAMVIQNPRYQVTQFGKPVTLSCSQTLNHNVMYWYQQKSSQAPKLLFHYYDKDFNNEADTPDNFQSRRPNTSFCFLDIRSPGLGDTAMYLCATSRRELNEQFFGPGTRLTVL.

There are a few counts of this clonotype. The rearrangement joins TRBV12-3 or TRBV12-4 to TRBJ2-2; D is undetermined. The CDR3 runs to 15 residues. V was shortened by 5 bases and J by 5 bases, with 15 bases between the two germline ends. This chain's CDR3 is CASSITLGVTGELFF. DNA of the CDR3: TGTGCCAGCAGTATAACCCTTGGGGTAACCGGGGAGCTGTTTTTT.

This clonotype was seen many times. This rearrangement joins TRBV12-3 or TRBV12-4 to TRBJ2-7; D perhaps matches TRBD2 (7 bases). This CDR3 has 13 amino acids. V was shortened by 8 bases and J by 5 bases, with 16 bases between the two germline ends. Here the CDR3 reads CASSLGGRDEQYF. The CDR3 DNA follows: TGTGCCAGCTCCCTCGGGGGGCGCGACGAGCAGTACTTC.